This TCR beta chain originates from a study of CD8 T cells in Susac syndrome. Notes on the study in general: Only a relatively small number of individuals were included in the TCR sequencing and HLA analysis.

High-throughput TCR beta sequencing covered peripheral CD8+ and CD4+ T cells. Healthy donors formed controls matched for age and sex. Random hexamers were used to reverse transcribe the RNA input (0.5 to 1 ug). The method of amplification for TCR beta CDR3 was immunoSEQ multiplex PCR, covering 54 Vbeta and 13 Jbeta. Using its own MiXCR run on the immunoSEQ multiplex PCR reads, TCRdb lists one record per CDR3 protein. Of roughly 130,000 distinct CDR3 sequences in the sample, 90% to 95% are singletons; the top ten hold more than 0.095%. Germline V lookup: CDR1 MGHDK, CDR2 SYGVNS. V was trimmed by 5 bases and J by 3 bases, leaving 13 bases between them. This CDR3 has 15 residues. Concerning this clonotype: Its antigen remains unknown.

The genes are TRBV25-1 and TRBJ1-4; D uncertain. The receptor comes from a human donor in good health. Material: CD4+ T cells from PBMCs. The CDR3 loop reads CASSNPGSANEKLFF. The CDR3 DNA is TGTGCCAGCAGTAATCCGGGCTCGGCTAATGAAAAACTGTTTTTT.